Following are 27 T cell receptor beta chains from one sample sequenced in a study of CD8+ T cells in alopecia areata. The sample's treatment: oral pan-JAK inhibitor, 5-10 mg twice daily. Sequencing templates came from extracted RNA that was reverse transcribed into cDNA. Sequenced by immunoSEQ multiplex PCR; TCRdb stores in-frame clones only, minus some. In the table there are around 270,000 clones, nearly 60% of which are singletons. Material: CD4+ T cells sorted from blood, obtained at week 24, from a patient treated with tofacitinib. The source of these receptors is a human donor with alopecia areata.

This sequence joins TRBV7-2 and TRBJ2-7, with D maybe TRBD1 (6 bases). Germline CDR1 and CDR2: SGHTA and FQGNSA. Trimming shortened V by 4 bases and J by 2 bases, and 15 bases separated the two germline ends. The CDR3 totals 15 residues. As DNA, the CDR3 is TGTGCCAGCAGCTCCCACAGGGTCCCCACCTACGAGCAGTACTTC. Encoded protein: CASSSHRVPTYEQYF.

The chain links TRBV6-1 to TRBJ1-5, with 8 bases matching TRBD1. Germline trimming cut 7 bases from V and 5 bases from J; bases unmatched to any gene: 10. The germline CDR1 and CDR2 sequences are MNHNS and SASEGT. The CDR3 contains 15 residues. The CDR3 region is CASMSGQGLHQPQHF. DNA of the CDR3: TGTGCCAGCATGTCCGGACAGGGTCTTCATCAGCCCCAGCATTTT.

This chain links TRBV27 with TRBJ2-7, with 9 bases matching TRBD1. The germline gives CDR1 MNHEY, CDR2 SMNVEV (reference sequence). This CDR3 has 14 amino acids. V was pared by 6 bases and J by 5 bases, with 8 bases of the junction left unmatched. The CDR3 region is CASRPGQGVHEQYF. The CDR3 region has the DNA TGTGCCAGCAGACCGGGACAGGGTGTCCACGAGCAGTACTTC.

The chain couples TRBV6-5 to TRBJ2-2; 7 nucleotides align to TRBD1. This CDR3 is 14 amino acids long. V shed 8 bases, J shed 2 bases, and the junction held 5 bases outside the gene matches. CDR1 MNHEY and CDR2 SVGAGI come from the germline V gene. Here the CDR3 DNA reads TGTGCCAGCTCCCGACAGGGAAACACCGGGGAGCTGTTTTTT. Translating it yields CASSRQGNTGELFF.

CDR3 sequence (DNA): TGTGCCAGCAGCCGAGACAGGGTCTATAATTCACCCCTCCACTTT. It translates to CASSRDRVYNSPLHF. The chain is built from TRBV9 and TRBJ1-6, with 7 nucleotides matching TRBD1. Per germline, CDR1 SGDLS and CDR2 YYNGEE. The trim removed 4 bases at V and 3 bases at J, leaving 4 bases unmatched. The CDR3 is made up of 15 amino acids.

This clone was observed a few times. This chain links TRBV27 with TRBJ1-6; unclear D gene. Per germline, CDR1 MNHEY and CDR2 SMNVEV (reference sequence). V gave up 6 bases and J gave up 9 bases, with 15 bases separating them. This CDR3 comprises 14 residues. The CDR3 region is CASRPAGRGSPLHF. DNA for the CDR3: TGTGCCAGCAGGCCTGCCGGGCGGGGTTCACCCCTCCACTTT.

The V call is TRBV30, the J call TRBJ1-1, with TRBD1 matching 7 bases. CDR1 GTSNPN and CDR2 SVGIG come from the germline V gene (reference sequence). Trimming cost V 4 bases and J 5 bases; bases outside gene matches: 7. The CDR3 sequence is 13 residues long. DNA of the CDR3: TGTGCCTGGAATGTAGGGGGCGGTACTGAAGCTTTCTTT. The encoded protein is CAWNVGGGTEAFF. Combining the CDR3 with reference TRBV30 and TRBJ1-1 gives the whole variable domain SQTIHQWPATLVQPVGSPLSLECTVEGTSNPNLYWYRQAAGRGLQLLFYSVGIGQISSEVPQNLSASRPQDRQFILSSKKLLLSDSGFYLCAWNVGGGTEAFFGQGTRLTVV.

The V gene is TRBV28, the J gene TRBJ2-5; tentatively, D is TRBD1 (7 bases). There are 15 residues in the CDR3. V shed 5 bases and J shed 4 bases, with 17 bases lying between them. The germline gives CDR1 MDHEN, CDR2 SYDVKM. The CDR3 is CASSPGGAGGETQYF. CDR3 coding DNA: TGTGCCAGCAGTCCCGGAGGGGCAGGGGGAGAGACCCAGTACTTC.

This chain links TRBV9 with TRBJ2-5; possible D gene TRBD2, 6 bases. This CDR3 comprises 15 residues. V gave up 0 bases and J gave up 2 bases, with 11 bases separating them. CDR1 is SGDLS, CDR2 YYNGEE, per germline. For the CDR3, the DNA is TGTGCCAGCAGCGTAGGGAACGGGAGACAAGAGACCCAGTACTTC. Encoded protein: CASSVGNGRQETQYF.

This clone was found once. The chain has TRBV7-9 and TRBJ1-2; perhaps TRBD1 as D (5 bases). CDR1 and CDR2 from the germline V gene are SEHNR and FQNEAQ (reference sequence). This CDR3 is 13 amino acids long. V was trimmed by 4 bases and J by 4 bases, leaving 10 bases between them. The CDR3 loop is CASSSGDGYGYTF. The DNA of the CDR3 is TGTGCCAGCAGCTCCGGGGACGGCTATGGCTACACCTTC. The full variable domain, completed using reference TRBV7-9 and TRBJ1-2, is DTGVSQNPRHKITKRGQNVTFRCDPISEHNRLYWYRQTLGQGPEFLTYFQNEAQLEKSRLLSDRFSAERPKGSFSTLEIQRTEQGDSAMYLCASSSGDGYGYTFGSGTRLTVV.

CDR3 region: CASSLAGGLAKNIQYF. Written as DNA, the CDR3 is TGCGCCAGCAGCTTGGCAGGGGGCCTAGCCAAAAACATTCAGTACTTC. The chain employs TRBV5-1 and TRBJ2-4; 8 nucleotides align to TRBD1. Germline lookup yields CDR1 SGHRS and CDR2 YFSETQ. CDR3 size: 16 residues. V shed 0 bases, J shed 0 bases, and the junction held 2 bases outside the gene matches.

This clone was counted between two and nine times. The V and J genes are TRBV11-3 and TRBJ2-3; 15 nucleotides match TRBD2. Germline V CDR1 and CDR2: SGHNT, YENEEA. The length of the CDR3 is 16 residues. V lost 4 bases and J lost 6; bases outside the gene matches: 5. CDR3 sequence: CASSSGLAGGRDTQYF. The CDR3 region has the DNA TGTGCCAGCAGCTCGGGACTAGCGGGGGGCCGGGATACGCAGTATTTT. Full variable domain (remainder filled in from reference TRBV11-3 and TRBJ2-3): EAGVVQSPRYKIIEKKQPVAFWCNPISGHNTLYWYLQNLGQGPELLIRYENEEAVDDSQLPKDRFSAERLKGVDSTLKIQPAELGDSAVYLCASSSGLAGGRDTQYFGPGTRLTVL.

This clone appeared once. The chain has TRBV5-6 and TRBJ1-2; 7 bases agree with TRBD1. This CDR3 region has 16 residues. Germline CDR1 reads SGHDT; CDR2 reads YYEEEE. V gave up 2 bases and J gave up 2 bases; unmatched junction bases: 9. The CDR3 loop reads CASSLRDRPRNYGYTF. CDR3 coding DNA: TGTGCCAGCAGCTTAAGGGACAGACCCCGAAACTATGGCTACACCTTC.

The V call is TRBV5-1, the J call TRBJ2-5, with a tentative D call TRBD1 (6 bases). From germline, CDR1 is SGHRS and CDR2 YFSETQ. V was trimmed by 0 bases and J by 6 bases, leaving 15 bases between them. This CDR3 region has 15 residues. In DNA form, the CDR3 reads TGCGCCAGCAGCTTGGCAGGGGCCCAAGGAAAGACCCAGTACTTC. This codes for CASSLAGAQGKTQYF.

A few counts support this clone. V gene TRBV4-2 combines with J gene TRBJ2-5, with TRBD2 identical over 9 bases. This CDR3 is 15 amino acids long. CDR1 is LGHNA, CDR2 YNFKEQ, per germline. V gave up 4 bases and J gave up 2 bases; unmatched junction bases: 5. The CDR3 sequence is CASSLSGGEQETQYF. The CDR3, as DNA: TGTGCCAGCAGCCTTAGCGGGGGCGAACAAGAGACCCAGTACTTC.

V gene TRBV29-1 combines with J gene TRBJ2-1, with D unresolved. CDR3 length: 15 amino acids. The germline CDR1 and CDR2 sequences are SQVTM and ANQGSEA. Trimming shortened V by 5 bases and J by 6 bases, and 20 bases separated the two germline ends. For the CDR3, the DNA is TGCAGCGTTTTGGATGGGATCCGGACCGCCAATGAGCAGTTCTTC. Translation: CSVLDGIRTANEQFF.

This chain links TRBV30 with TRBJ2-3; D unclear. The V end was cut by 2 bases, the J end by 4 bases, with 10 bases between. The V gene's germline CDR1 is GTSNPN and CDR2 SVGIG (reference sequence). The CDR3 runs 13 residues. CDR3 DNA sequence: TGTGCCTGGAGTACCACGGTGGCAGATACGCAGTATTTT. Amino acids: CAWSTTVADTQYF.

The V call is TRBV5-1, the J call TRBJ2-3; D may be TRBD2 (6 bases). Trimming stripped 4 bases from V and 6 bases from J, with 18 bases between. Germline CDR1 SGHRS, CDR2 YFSETQ. The CDR3 length is 15 residues. The CDR3 region is CASSLLSTSADTQYF. For the CDR3, the DNA is TGCGCCAGCAGCCTATTATCGACTAGTGCGGATACGCAGTATTTT.

This clone occurred many times. The gene calls are TRBV6-1 and TRBJ2-2, with 12 bases that match TRBD1. Germline loops: CDR1 MNHNS, CDR2 SASEGT. V trimming: 6 bases; J trimming: 6 bases; junction bases outside the gene matches: 2. The CDR3 has 14 residues. CDR3: CASRGTGGSGELFF. As DNA, the CDR3 is TGTGCCAGCAGGGGGACAGGGGGCTCCGGGGAGCTGTTTTTT.

The V and J genes are TRBV2 and TRBJ1-6, with 7 bases that match TRBD1. CDR1 and CDR2 from the germline V gene are SNHLY and FYNNEI. Trimming at V came to 7 bases and at J to 7 bases, leaving 10 bases not matched to a gene. CDR3 length: 15 residues. The CDR3 nucleotides read TGTGCCAGCAAGCCCCGGGACAGTCTAAATTCACCCCTCCACTTT. Protein sequence: CASKPRDSLNSPLHF.

This chain links TRBV5-6 with TRBJ2-4, with 8 bases fitting TRBD1. J gave up 7 bases and V 4 bases, and 7 bases lay outside the gene matches. Germline CDR1 reads SGHDT; CDR2 reads YYEEEE. This CDR3 spans 14 amino acids. The CDR3 DNA is TGTGCCAGCAGCGACAGGGGCGGTGTGAACATTCAGTACTTC. It yields the protein CASSDRGGVNIQYF.

The sample holds a few counts of this clone. The chain combines TRBV19 with TRBJ1-6; TRBD1 might be the D (5 bases). CDR1 is LNHDA, CDR2 SQIVND, per germline (reference sequence). The CDR3 loop spans 14 amino acids. V gave up 3 bases and J gave up 8 bases, with 11 bases separating them. CDR3 DNA: TGTGCCAGTAGTATGGCCAGGGATTATTCACCCCTCCACTTT. Translation: CASSMARDYSPLHF. Full variable domain (outside the CDR3, taken from reference TRBV19 and TRBJ1-6): DGGITQSPKYLFRKEGQNVTLSCEQNLNHDAMYWYRQDPGQGLRLIYYSQIVNDFQKGDIAEGYSVSREKKESFPLTVTSAQKNPTAFYLCASSMARDYSPLHFGNGTRLTVT.

A few counts support this clone. The chain carries TRBV7-2 and TRBJ2-2; possibly TRBD1 for D (5 bases). V lost 5 bases, J lost 6 bases, and 10 bases lay in between. Germline V gene lookup returns CDR1 SGHTA and CDR2 FQGNSA. The CDR3 sequence is 13 residues long. The CDR3 bases are TGTGCCAGCAGCCCCCCAGGGTCCGGGGAGCTGTTTTTT. This translates into CASSPPGSGELFF.

The chain uses TRBV20-1 and TRBJ2-1; D ambiguous. V was clipped by 2 bases and J by 9 bases, with 8 bases between them. Per germline, CDR1 DFQATT and CDR2 SNEGSKA (reference sequence). The CDR3 covers 11 residues. The CDR3 bases are TGCAGTGCTAGATTGGGGATTGAGCAGTTCTTC. It specifies CSARLGIEQFF.

The chain joins TRBV5-4 to TRBJ2-3, with D unclear. CDR3 length: 15 residues. The germline V and J ends were trimmed by 2 bases and 6 bases, with 16 bases remaining between them. Germline values: CDR1 SGHNT, CDR2 YYREEE (reference sequence). The CDR3 loop reads CASSFQRGYVDTQYF. The DNA for the CDR3 is TGTGCCAGCAGCTTCCAGCGCGGATACGTCGATACGCAGTATTTT.

V gene TRBV30 combines with J gene TRBJ1-1, with TRBD1 as a possible D gene (6 bases). Trimming removed 2 bases from V and 6 bases from J, with 13 bases in between. The CDR3 runs 13 residues. Germline CDR1 and CDR2: GTSNPN and SVGIG (reference sequence). CDR3 sequence reads: CAWSSQGRAEAFF. The CDR3 bases are TGTGCCTGGAGTAGCCAGGGGCGCGCTGAAGCTTTCTTT.

This clone showed up just a few times. The genes are TRBV29-1 and TRBJ2-5; 10 bases are shared with TRBD1. Germline V gene sequence: CDR1 SQVTM, CDR2 ANQGSEA. This CDR3 contains 13 residues. J was trimmed by 5 bases and V by 7 bases; bases with no gene match: 7. CDR3 nucleotide sequence: TGCAGCGCCGACAGGGGGCTGGGGGAGACCCAGTACTTC. This encodes CSADRGLGETQYF.